This T cell receptor (beta chain) was captured in a study of CD8 T cells in Susac syndrome. The study's findings and limits: Individuals included in the TCR sequencing and HLA analysis were acknowledged by the study to be relatively few in number.

This CDR3 comprises 11 residues. CDR1 is SQVTM, CDR2 ANQGSEA, per germline. Trimming cost V 8 bases and J 5 bases, with 12 bases left between them. It was with random hexamers that roughly 0.5 to 1 ug RNA was reverse transcribed. Coverage of TCR beta CDR3 amplification by immunoSEQ multiplex PCR extended to 54 Vbeta and 13 Jbeta. Each CDR3 protein gets one entry after TCRdb re-called the immunoSEQ multiplex PCR reads with MiXCR. Seen here are roughly 120,000 distinct CDR3 sequences, 85% to 95% observed once, and the top ten hold about 0.09%. On this clonotype itself: Its antigen is currently unknown.

Included as multiple sclerosis controls were treatment-naive patients who had stable or active relapsing-remitting disease. Negative magnetic isolation gave CD8+ and CD4+ cells; FACS enriched CD8+ TEMRA. Sequences were obtained from CD4+ T cells from PBMCs. The sequence was obtained from a human donor with multiple sclerosis. V usage is TRBV29-1 and J usage is TRBJ1-1; D call uncertain. DNA of the CDR3: TGCAGCCCCGAGGCGGGGACTGAAGCTTTCTTT. The encoded protein is CSPEAGTEAFF.